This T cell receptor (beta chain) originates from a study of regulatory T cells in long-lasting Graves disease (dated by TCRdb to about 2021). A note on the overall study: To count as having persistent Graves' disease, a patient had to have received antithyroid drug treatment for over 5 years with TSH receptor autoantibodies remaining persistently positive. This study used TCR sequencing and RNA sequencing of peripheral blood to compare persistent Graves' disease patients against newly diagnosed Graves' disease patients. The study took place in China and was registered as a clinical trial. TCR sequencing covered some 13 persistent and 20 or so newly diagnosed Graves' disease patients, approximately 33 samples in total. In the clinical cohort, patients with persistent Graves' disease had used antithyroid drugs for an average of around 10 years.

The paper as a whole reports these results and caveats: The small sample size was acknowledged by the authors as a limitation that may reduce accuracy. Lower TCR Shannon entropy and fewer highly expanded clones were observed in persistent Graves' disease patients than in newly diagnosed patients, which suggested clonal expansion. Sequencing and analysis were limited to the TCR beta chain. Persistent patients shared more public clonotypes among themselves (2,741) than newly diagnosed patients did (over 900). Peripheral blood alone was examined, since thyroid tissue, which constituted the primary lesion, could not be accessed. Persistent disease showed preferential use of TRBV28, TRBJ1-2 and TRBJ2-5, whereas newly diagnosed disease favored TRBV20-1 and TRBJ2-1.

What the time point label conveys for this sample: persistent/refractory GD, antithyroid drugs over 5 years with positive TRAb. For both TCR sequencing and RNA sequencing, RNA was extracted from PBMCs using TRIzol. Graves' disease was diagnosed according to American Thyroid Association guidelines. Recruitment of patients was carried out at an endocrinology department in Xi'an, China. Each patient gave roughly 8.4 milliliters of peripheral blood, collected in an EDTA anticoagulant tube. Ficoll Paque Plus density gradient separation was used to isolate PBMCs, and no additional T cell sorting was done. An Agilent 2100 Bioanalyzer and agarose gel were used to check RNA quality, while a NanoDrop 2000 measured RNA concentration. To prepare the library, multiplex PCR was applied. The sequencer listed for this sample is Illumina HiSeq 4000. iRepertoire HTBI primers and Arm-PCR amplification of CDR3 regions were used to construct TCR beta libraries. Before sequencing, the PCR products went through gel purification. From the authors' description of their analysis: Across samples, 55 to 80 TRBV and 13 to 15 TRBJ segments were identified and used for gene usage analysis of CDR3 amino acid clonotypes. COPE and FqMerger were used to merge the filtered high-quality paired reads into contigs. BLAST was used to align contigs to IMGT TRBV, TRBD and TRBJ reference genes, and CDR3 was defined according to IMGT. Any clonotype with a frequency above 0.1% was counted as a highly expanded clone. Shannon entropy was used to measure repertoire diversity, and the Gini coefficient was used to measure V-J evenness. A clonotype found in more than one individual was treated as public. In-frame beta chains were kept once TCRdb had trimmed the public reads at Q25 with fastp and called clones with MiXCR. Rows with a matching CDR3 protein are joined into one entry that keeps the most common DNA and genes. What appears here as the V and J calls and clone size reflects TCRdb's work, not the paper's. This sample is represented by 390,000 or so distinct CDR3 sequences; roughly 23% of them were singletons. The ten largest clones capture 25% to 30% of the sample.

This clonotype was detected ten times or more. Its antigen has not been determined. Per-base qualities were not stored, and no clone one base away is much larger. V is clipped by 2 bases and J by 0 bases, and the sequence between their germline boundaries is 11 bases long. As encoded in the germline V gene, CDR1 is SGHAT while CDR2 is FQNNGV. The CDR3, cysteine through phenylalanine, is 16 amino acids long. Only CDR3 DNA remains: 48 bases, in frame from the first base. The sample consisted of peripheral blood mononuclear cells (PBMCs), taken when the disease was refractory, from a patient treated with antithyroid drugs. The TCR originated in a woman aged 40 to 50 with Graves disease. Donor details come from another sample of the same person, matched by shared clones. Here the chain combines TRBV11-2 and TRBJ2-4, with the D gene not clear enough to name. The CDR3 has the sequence CASSLLRRLAKNIQYF. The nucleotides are TGTGCCAGCAGCTTATTGAGGCGTCTAGCCAAAAACATTCAGTACTTC.